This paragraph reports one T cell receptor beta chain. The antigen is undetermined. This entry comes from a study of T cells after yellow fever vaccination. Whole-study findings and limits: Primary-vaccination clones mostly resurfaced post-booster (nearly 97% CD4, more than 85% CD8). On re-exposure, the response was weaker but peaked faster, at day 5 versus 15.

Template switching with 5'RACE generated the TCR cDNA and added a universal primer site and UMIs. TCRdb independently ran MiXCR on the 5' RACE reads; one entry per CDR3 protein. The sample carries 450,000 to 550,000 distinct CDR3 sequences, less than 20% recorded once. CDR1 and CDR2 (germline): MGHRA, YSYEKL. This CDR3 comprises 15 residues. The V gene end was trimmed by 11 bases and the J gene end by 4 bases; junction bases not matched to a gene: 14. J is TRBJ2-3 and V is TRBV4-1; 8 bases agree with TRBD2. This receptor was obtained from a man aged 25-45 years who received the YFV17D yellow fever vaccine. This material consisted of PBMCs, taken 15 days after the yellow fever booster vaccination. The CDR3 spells CAGEGGAGAADTQYF. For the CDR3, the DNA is TGCGCCGGGGAGGGGGGAGCGGGAGCGGCAGATACGCAGTATTTT.